This record looks at one T cell receptor (beta chain) sequence and its context. The antigen is unknown. The CDR3 consists of 17 residues. V dropped 5 bases and J dropped 2; count of bases not matched to a gene: 9. Germline V lookup: CDR1 SGHVS, CDR2 FQNEAQ. The repertoire was sequenced with immunoSEQ multiplex PCR; TCRdb's copy has only in-frame clones and lacks some. This table has 23,000 or so clones, roughly 73% appearing once. The data stem from a study of vaccination effects on CD4 cells after COVID-19. Pools of viral peptides were used by the ViraFEST assay to expand antigen-specific CD4+ T cells ahead of sequencing. It was after 10 days of culture that CD4+ T cells were isolated.

The rearrangement joins TRBV7-8 to TRBJ2-1; 10 positions match TRBD1. The material sequenced was CD4+ T cells from PBMCs cultured with HCoV-229E spike peptides, taken before COVID-19 vaccination. The source of this sequence is a human donor who received a COVID-19 vaccine. CDR3 in DNA: TGTGCCAGCAGCCTGAGTAGGGGGACAGGGGCCTACAATGAGCAGTTCTTC. Amino acids: CASSLSRGTGAYNEQFF.